This TCR beta chain was identified during a study of control samples from healthy donors and cancer patients. Sequenced by immunoSEQ multiplex PCR; TCRdb stores in-frame clones only, minus some. The sample records over 100,000 clones, approximately 92% being singletons. The CDR3 covers 17 residues. Germline V gives CDR1 ENHRY, CDR2 SYGVKD. The V end lost 3 bases, the J end lost 5 bases, and 20 bases lay between the germline ends. The sequencing input was blood. The chain has TRBV10-3 and TRBJ1-3; TRBD1 is a possible D gene (5 bases). The TCR originated in a woman between 45 and 65 years old in good health. The CDR3 DNA sequence: TGTGCCATCAGTGATAATCGTAGTGCAGGGAATAGAAACACCATATATTTT. As protein: CAISDNRSAGNRNTIYF.